This T cell receptor beta chain was captured in a study of T cell repertoires in cytomegalovirus infection. Study information: Public signatures in TCR beta pointed to CMV infection and matching HLA type.

This clonotype was seen at least ten times. Its target is unknown. The germline V and J ends were trimmed by 3 bases and 2 bases, with 5 bases remaining between them. The CDR3 loop spans 14 amino acids. The germline CDR1 and CDR2 sequences are SGHTA and FQGNSA. Findings of the study overall: In two of eight donors, the top clonotype was HLA-C-restricted CMV-specific.

TCRdb re-derived calls from the reads in MiXCR, one entry per CDR3 protein. This sample has about 310,000 distinct CDR3 sequences, with 25% found just once. The TCR sequence derives from a human donor in good health (CMV status not recorded). Some clones in this sample may be carry-over from other donors' samples. Sequenced here: cultured PBMCs, sampled from culture after CMV antigen stimulation. The J gene is TRBJ2-6, the V gene TRBV7-2; D possibly uses TRBD1 or TRBD2 (5 bases each). Here the CDR3 reads CASSLGAGANVLTF. In DNA form, the CDR3 reads TGTGCCAGCAGCTTGGGGGCTGGGGCCAACGTCCTGACTTTC. Full variable domain (rest looked up from reference TRBV7-2 and TRBJ2-6): GAGVSQSPSNKVTEKGKDVELRCDPISGHTALYWYRQSLGQGLEFLIYFQGNSAPDKSGLPSDRFSAERTGGSVSTLTIQRTQQEDSAVYLCASSLGAGANVLTFGAGSRLTVL.